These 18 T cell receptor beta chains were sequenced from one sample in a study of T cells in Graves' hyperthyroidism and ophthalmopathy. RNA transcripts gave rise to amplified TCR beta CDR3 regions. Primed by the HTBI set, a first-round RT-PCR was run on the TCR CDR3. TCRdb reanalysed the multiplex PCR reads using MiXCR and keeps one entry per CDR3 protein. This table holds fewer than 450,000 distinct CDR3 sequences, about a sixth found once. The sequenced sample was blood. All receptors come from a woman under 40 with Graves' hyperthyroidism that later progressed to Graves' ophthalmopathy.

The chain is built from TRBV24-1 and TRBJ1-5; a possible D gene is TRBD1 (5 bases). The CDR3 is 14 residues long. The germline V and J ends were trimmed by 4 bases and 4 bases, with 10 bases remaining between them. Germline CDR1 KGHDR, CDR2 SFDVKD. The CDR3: CATSDAGTNQPQHF. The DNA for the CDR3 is TGTGCCACCAGTGACGCCGGGACGAATCAGCCCCAGCATTTT.

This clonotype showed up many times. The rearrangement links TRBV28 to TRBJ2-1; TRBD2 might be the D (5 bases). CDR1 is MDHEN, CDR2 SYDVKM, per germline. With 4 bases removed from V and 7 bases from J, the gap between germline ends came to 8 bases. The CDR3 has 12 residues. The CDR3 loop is CASSSVANEQFF. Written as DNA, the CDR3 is TGTGCCAGCAGTTCCGTAGCGAATGAGCAGTTCTTC.

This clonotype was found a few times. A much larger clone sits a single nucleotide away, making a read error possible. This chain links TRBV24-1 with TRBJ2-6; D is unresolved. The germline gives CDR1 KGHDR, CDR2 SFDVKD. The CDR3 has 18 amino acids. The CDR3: CATSGPALTSSRANVLTF. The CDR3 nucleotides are TGTGCCACCAGTGGTCCGGCCCTCACCAGCTCTAGGGCCAACGTCCTGACTTTC.

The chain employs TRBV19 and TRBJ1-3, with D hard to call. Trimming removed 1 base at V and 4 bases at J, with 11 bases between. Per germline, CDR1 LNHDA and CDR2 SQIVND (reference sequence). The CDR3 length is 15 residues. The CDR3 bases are TGTGCCAGTAGTATAGCTCCGGACCGCGGAAACACCATATATTTT. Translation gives CASSIAPDRGNTIYF.

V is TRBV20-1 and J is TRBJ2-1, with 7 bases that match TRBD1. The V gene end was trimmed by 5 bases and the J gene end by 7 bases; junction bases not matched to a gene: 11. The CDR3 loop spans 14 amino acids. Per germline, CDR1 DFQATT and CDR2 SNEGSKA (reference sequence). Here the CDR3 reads CSAFGQVLSNEQFF. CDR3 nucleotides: TGCAGTGCTTTCGGACAGGTGCTGTCAAATGAGCAGTTCTTC.

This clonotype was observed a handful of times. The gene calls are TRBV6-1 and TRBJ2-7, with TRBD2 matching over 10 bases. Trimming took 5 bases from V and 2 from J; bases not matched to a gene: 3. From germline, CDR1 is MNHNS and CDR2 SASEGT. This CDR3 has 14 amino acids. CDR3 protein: CASSKTSGAYEQYF. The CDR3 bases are TGTGCCAGCAGTAAAACTAGCGGGGCCTACGAGCAGTACTTC.

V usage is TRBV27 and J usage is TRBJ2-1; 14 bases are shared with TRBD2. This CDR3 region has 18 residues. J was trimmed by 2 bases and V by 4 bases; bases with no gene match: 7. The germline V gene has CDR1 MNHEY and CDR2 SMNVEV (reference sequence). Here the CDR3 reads CASSSRTSGGITYNEQFF. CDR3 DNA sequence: TGTGCCAGCAGTTCGCGGACTAGCGGGGGGATAACCTACAATGAGCAGTTCTTC.

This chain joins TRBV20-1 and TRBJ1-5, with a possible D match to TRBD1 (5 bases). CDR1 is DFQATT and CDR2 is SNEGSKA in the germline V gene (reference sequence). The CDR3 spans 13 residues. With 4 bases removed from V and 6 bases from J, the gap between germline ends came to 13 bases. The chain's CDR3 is CSAKDGTAQPQHF. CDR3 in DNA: TGCAGTGCTAAGGACGGGACGGCTCAGCCCCAGCATTTT.

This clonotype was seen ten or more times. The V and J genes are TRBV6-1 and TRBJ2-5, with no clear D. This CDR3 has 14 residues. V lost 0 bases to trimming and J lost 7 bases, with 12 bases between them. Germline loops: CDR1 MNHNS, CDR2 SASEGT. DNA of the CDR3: TGTGCCAGCAGTGAAGCCTACAGTTCCGGGACCCAGTACTTC. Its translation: CASSEAYSSGTQYF.

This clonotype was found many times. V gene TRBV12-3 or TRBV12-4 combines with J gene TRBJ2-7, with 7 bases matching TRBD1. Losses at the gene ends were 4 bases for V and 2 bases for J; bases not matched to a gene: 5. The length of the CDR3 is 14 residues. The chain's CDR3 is CASSSGQETYEQYF. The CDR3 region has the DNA TGTGCCAGCAGTTCCGGACAGGAAACCTACGAGCAGTACTTC.

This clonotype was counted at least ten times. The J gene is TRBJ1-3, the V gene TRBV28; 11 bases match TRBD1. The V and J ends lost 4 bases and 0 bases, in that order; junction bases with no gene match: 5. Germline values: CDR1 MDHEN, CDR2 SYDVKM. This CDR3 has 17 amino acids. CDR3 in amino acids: CASSSWTGGNSGNTIYF. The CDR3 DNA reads TGTGCCAGCAGTTCTTGGACAGGGGGCAACTCTGGAAACACCATATATTTT.

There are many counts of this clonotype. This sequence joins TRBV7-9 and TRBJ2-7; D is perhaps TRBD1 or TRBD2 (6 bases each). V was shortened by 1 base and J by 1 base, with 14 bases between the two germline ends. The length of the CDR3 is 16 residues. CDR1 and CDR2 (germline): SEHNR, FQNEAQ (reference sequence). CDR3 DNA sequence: TGTGCCAGCAGCTTAGACGGGGGCTGGGCGTCCTACGAGCAGTACTTC. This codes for CASSLDGGWASYEQYF.

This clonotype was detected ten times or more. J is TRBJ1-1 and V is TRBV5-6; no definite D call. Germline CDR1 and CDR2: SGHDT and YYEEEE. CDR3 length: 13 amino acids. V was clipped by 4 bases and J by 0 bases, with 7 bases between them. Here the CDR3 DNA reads TGTGCCAGCAGCCCCTATTTGAACACTGAAGCTTTCTTT. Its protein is CASSPYLNTEAFF.

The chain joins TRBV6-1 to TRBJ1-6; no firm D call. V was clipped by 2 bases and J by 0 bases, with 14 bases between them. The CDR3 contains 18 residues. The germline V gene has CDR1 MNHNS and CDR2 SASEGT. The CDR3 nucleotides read TGTGCCAGCAGTGAATCCCCCGGAGCATTCTCCTATAATTCACCCCTCCACTTT. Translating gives CASSESPGAFSYNSPLHF.

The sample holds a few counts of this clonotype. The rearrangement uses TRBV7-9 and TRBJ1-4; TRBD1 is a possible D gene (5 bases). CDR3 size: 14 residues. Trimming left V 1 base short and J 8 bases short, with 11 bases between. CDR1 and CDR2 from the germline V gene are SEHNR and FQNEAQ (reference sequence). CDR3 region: CASSLVLGEEKLFF. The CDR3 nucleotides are TGTGCCAGCAGCTTAGTGTTAGGGGAAGAAAAACTGTTTTTT.

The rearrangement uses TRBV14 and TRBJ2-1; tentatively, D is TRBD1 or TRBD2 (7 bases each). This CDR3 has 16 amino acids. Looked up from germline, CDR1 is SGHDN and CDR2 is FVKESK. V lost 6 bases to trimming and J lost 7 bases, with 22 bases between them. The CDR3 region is CASSPGQGEGMNEQFF. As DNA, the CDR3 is TGTGCCAGCAGTCCCGGTCAGGGGGAGGGTATGAATGAGCAGTTCTTC.

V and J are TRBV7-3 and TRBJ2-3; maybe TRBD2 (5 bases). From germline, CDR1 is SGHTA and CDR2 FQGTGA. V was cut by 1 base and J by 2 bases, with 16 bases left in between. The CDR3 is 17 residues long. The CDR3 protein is CASSLNPLDGVTDTQYF. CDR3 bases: TGTGCCAGCAGCTTAAACCCCCTCGACGGGGTCACAGATACGCAGTATTTT.

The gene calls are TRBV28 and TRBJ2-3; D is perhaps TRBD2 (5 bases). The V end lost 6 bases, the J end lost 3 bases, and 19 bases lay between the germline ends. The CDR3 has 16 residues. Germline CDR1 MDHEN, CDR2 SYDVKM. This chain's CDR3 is CASRSDRIRRTDTQYF. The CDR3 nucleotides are TGTGCCAGCAGATCGGACCGAATAAGGAGGACAGATACGCAGTATTTT.